Following are 25 T cell receptor beta chains from one sample sequenced in a study of esophageal squamous cell carcinoma under preoperative chemotherapy. TCRdb independently ran MiXCR on the PCR reads; one entry per CDR3 protein. The sample consists of approximately 16,000 distinct CDR3 sequences, around half of them appearing once. The time point was: before preoperative PTX-NDP chemotherapy. This material was collected from a patient given preoperative chemotherapy. These TCRs come from a human donor with esophageal squamous cell carcinoma. The donor label of this sample is uncertain.

V and J are TRBV10-2 and TRBJ2-1; the match to TRBD2 covers 7 bases. The junction had 11 bases not matched to a gene; V was cut back by 10 bases and J by 2 bases. The CDR3 is 15 residues long. Germline values: CDR1 WSHSY, CDR2 SAAADI. As DNA, the CDR3 is TGCGCCACGCTATCCTGGGGAGGGCCCTACAATGAGCAGTTCTTC. Translating it yields CATLSWGGPYNEQFF.

A remark on this clonotype: Since the CDR3 does not end with the conserved phenylalanine or tryptophan, this likely comes from a read error. The V gene is TRBV6-5, the J gene TRBJ2-5, with TRBD2 matching over 7 bases. TRBJ2-1 explains the end of the DNA better; the J call may be wrong. Germline V gene data show CDR1 as MNHEY and CDR2 as SVGAGI. The CDR3 has 17 amino acids. The CDR3 loop reads CAGRYPGGGLGQASQFS. The CDR3 coding sequence is TGTGCCGGCAGGTACCCGGGAGGCGGGCTGGGGCAAGCGTCCCAGTTCTCG.

This chain connects TRBV7-2 to TRBJ2-2; TRBD1 matches 7 bases. After removal of 5 bases from V and 13 bases from J, the junction contained 10 bases not matched to a gene. From germline, CDR1 is SGHTA and CDR2 FQGNSA. The CDR3 is made up of 13 amino acids. The CDR3 coding sequence is TGTGCCAGCAGCCGGGACAGCACAGGTACGCTGTTTTTT. It yields the protein CASSRDSTGTLFF.

This clonotype was seen a handful of times. The chain is built from TRBV4-1 and TRBJ2-6; D not certain. V dropped 0 bases and J dropped 2 bases, with 14 bases sitting between them. The CDR3 has 18 amino acids. From germline, CDR1 is MGHRA and CDR2 YSYEKL. CDR3 sequence reads: CASSQDSSDLAGANVLTF. The CDR3 DNA follows: TGCGCCAGCAGCCAAGACTCGTCAGACCTGGCTGGGGCCAACGTCCTGACTTTC.

Of note for this clonotype: In this CDR3 the conserved last residue, phenylalanine or tryptophan, is missing, so a read error is likely. It is unclear where the CDR3 begins or ends on the DNA, so no DNA is shown, and the CDR3 is as TCRdb lists it. The rearrangement joins TRBV6-5 to TRBJ2-5; TRBD1 was called by the table and not checked on the DNA. The CDR3 length equals 17 residues, ends included. In germline, CDR1 is MNHEY, CDR2 SVGAGI. The CDR3 loop reads CASSYSRGGAGPETRLS.

This chain connects TRBV7-2 to TRBJ2-1; perhaps D is TRBD1 or TRBD2 (5 bases each). The germline CDR1 and CDR2 sequences are SGHTA and FQGNSA. V was clipped by 3 bases and J by 5 bases, with 11 bases between them. This CDR3 is built from 14 residues. In nucleotides, the CDR3 is TGTGCCAGCAGCTTGGGGTGGGGGAACAATGAGCAGTTCTTC. Its protein is CASSLGWGNNEQFF.

This clonotype was detected only a few times. The chain carries TRBV7-6 and TRBJ2-1; a possible D gene is TRBD1 (6 bases). Matching the DNA end better, TRBJ2-7 makes the J call doubtful. Looked up from germline, CDR1 is SGHVS and CDR2 is FNYEAQ. The CDR3 consists of 14 residues. This chain's CDR3 is CASSPGTISYEQYF. In DNA, the CDR3 is TGTGCCAGCAGCCCAGGGACAATTTCCTACGAGCAGTACTTC.

This clonotype counts as medium-sized. This sequence joins TRBV6-1 and TRBJ2-3, with 8 nucleotides matching TRBD1. Germline trimming cut 8 bases from V and 6 bases from J; bases unmatched to any gene: 10. The CDR3 consists of 14 residues. Germline CDR1 is MNHNS and CDR2 is SASEGT. The CDR3 loop reads CASRQGPLLDTQYF. In nucleotides, the CDR3 is TGTGCCAGCCGACAGGGGCCCCTTTTGGATACGCAGTATTTT.

This clonotype was seen ten or more times. The chain combines TRBV6-1 with TRBJ2-1; perhaps TRBD2 as D (6 bases). This CDR3 is 12 amino acids long. Germline values: CDR1 MNHNS, CDR2 SASEGT. Trimming removed 8 bases at V and 7 bases at J, with 12 bases between. This chain's CDR3 is CASVGRGNEQFF. CDR3 nucleotide sequence: TGTGCCAGCGTCGGGAGAGGGAATGAGCAGTTCTTC.

This clonotype was picked up many times. CDR3 DNA: TGTGCCAGCAGCTTAGATACAGGGGGCAGGGAGCAGTACTTC. Its protein product is CASSLDTGGREQYF. This chain uses TRBV7-2 with TRBJ2-5, with 9 bases lining up with TRBD1. From germline, CDR1 is SGHTA and CDR2 FQGNSA. Trimming at V came to 1 base and at J to 11 bases, leaving 8 bases not matched to a gene. This CDR3 comprises 14 residues.

The V and J genes are TRBV7-6 and TRBJ2-1, with 7 bases matching TRBD2. CDR3 length equals 15 residues. After removal of 1 base from V and 6 bases from J, the junction contained 6 bases not matched to a gene. Germline V gene data show CDR1 as SGHVS and CDR2 as FNYEAQ. In nucleotides, the CDR3 is TGTGCCAGCAGCTTAGACGGCGGGAGAGCCAATGAGCAGTTCTTC. It encodes CASSLDGGRANEQFF.

This clonotype was found once. The junction differs from germline at one of its ends, possibly a read error. The chain has TRBV7-9 and TRBJ2-5; TRBD1 might be the D (6 bases). The CDR3 runs to 17 residues. CDR1 SEHNR and CDR2 FQNEAQ come from the germline V gene (reference sequence). CDR3 amino acids: CASSPRGERLNKDTQYF. The CDR3 DNA reads as TGTGCCAGCAGCCCCAGGGGTGAGCGTTTGAACAAAGATACCCAGTATTTC. The complete variable domain, with remaining parts taken from reference TRBV7-9 and TRBJ2-5, reads DTGVSQNPRHKITKRGQNVTFRCDPISEHNRLYWYRQTLGQGPEFLTYFQNEAQLEKSRLLSDRFSAERPKGSFSTLEIQRTEQGDSAMYLCASSPRGERLNKDTQYFGPGTRLLVL.

The chain has TRBV7-3 and TRBJ2-1, with D possibly being TRBD1 (5 bases). Germline V gene sequence: CDR1 SGHTA, CDR2 FQGTGA. The CDR3 has 16 amino acids. Trimming removed 4 bases at V and 0 bases at J, with 13 bases between. For the CDR3, the DNA is TGTGCCAGCAGCTATACAGGTCTTAGCTCCTACAATGAGCAGTTCTTC. It specifies CASSYTGLSSYNEQFF.

The sample holds many counts of this clonotype. The rearrangement links TRBV18 to TRBJ2-1; no clear D gene. Germline CDR1 is KGHSH and CDR2 is LQKENI. The CDR3 length is 13 residues. The V end was cut by 3 bases, the J end by 8 bases, with 11 bases between. The CDR3 DNA reads TGTGCCAGCTCACCGCCGGGCGCAGATGAGCAGTTCTTC. This codes for CASSPPGADEQFF.

Relative to its sample, this clonotype is medium-sized (0.01 to 0.1%). This may come from a read error, since a much larger clone is one base off. This chain connects TRBV6-1 to TRBJ2-5; D not certain. Deletions cut 2 bases from V and 11 bases from J, with 15 bases between. CDR1 and CDR2 from the germline V gene are MNHNS and SASEGT. The CDR3 is 13 amino acids. The CDR3 sequence is CASSEPPGNEQYF. The CDR3 nucleotides read TGTGCCAGCAGTGAACCCCCTGGCAATGAGCAGTACTTC.

Comment on this clonotype: A junction boundary mismatches the germline segment, possibly from a read error. The V gene is TRBV12-3 or TRBV12-4, the J gene TRBJ2-6; D may be TRBD1 or TRBD2 (6 bases each). CDR3 length equals 15 residues. This CDR3 reads CASSPTGSGANVQSF. CDR3 in DNA: TGTGCCAGCAGTCCCACAGGGTCGGGGGCCAACGTGCAGTCTTTC.

This clonotype was seen a few times. J is TRBJ2-5 and V is TRBV6-1, with TRBD2 identical over 11 bases. The assigned J gene may be wrong: the sequence end matches TRBJ2-7 better. The CDR3 has 16 residues. CDR1 is MNHNS and CDR2 is SASEGT in the germline V gene. The CDR3 sequence: CASSLGTSGGSYEQYF. DNA of the CDR3: TGTGCCAGCAGCCTCGGGACTAGCGGAGGTTCCTACGAGCAGTACTTC.

This clonotype was picked up many times. This chain joins TRBV5-6 and TRBJ2-5; no clear D. Germline loops: CDR1 SGHDT, CDR2 YYEEEE. This CDR3 spans 11 amino acids. V lost 1 base and J 7 bases, leaving 5 bases between the germline ends. The CDR3 protein is CASSLLGTQYF. In DNA, the CDR3 is TGTGCCAGCAGCTTGCTCGGGACCCAGTACTTC.

This clonotype is labeled as medium-sized. The CDR3 is CASSSRGLAAYEQYF. In nucleotides, the CDR3 is TGTGCCAGCAGCTCCCGGGGACTAGCGGCGTACGAGCAGTACTTC. The gene calls are TRBV7-8 and TRBJ2-7; 11 positions match TRBD2. V was pared by 4 bases and J by 4 bases, with 6 bases of the junction left unmatched. The CDR3 length is 15 residues. Germline CDR1 SGHVS, CDR2 FQNEAQ.

About this clonotype itself: At one end, the junction sequence differs from germline, possibly due to a read error. The genes are TRBV7-2 and TRBJ2-3, with 9 bases that match TRBD1. Germline V gives CDR1 SGHTA, CDR2 FQGNSA. The CDR3 contains 16 residues. The DNA of the CDR3 is TGTGCCAGCAGCGCACGACAGGGGGGGAGCACAGAGACCCAGTATTTC. Its translation is CASSARQGGSTETQYF.

This rearrangement joins TRBV6-4 to TRBJ2-3; D unresolved. The V end lost 4 bases, the J end lost 0 bases, and 8 bases lay between the germline ends. The CDR3 covers 14 residues. Germline values: CDR1 MRHNA, CDR2 SNTAGT. CDR3 loop: CASSVRGSTDTQYF. For the CDR3, the DNA is TGTGCCAGCAGTGTGCGCGGCAGCACAGATACGCAGTATTTT.

J is TRBJ2-3 and V is TRBV7-6; 10 nucleotides match TRBD2. Germline V CDR1 and CDR2: SGHVS, FNYEAQ. This CDR3 has 18 amino acids. With V trimmed by 1 base and J by 1 base, 8 bases remained unmatched. The CDR3 sequence: CASSLGRAGGPRTDTQYF. CDR3 DNA sequence: TGTGCCAGCAGCTTAGGTCGAGCGGGGGGGCCACGCACAGATACGCAGTATTTT.

V and J are TRBV7-9 and TRBJ2-1, with 7 bases matching TRBD1. J was trimmed by 2 bases and V by 5 bases; bases with no gene match: 6. Looked up from germline, CDR1 is SEHNR and CDR2 is FQNEAQ (reference sequence). This CDR3 has 15 residues. The CDR3 region has the DNA TGTGCCAGCAGCCCACAGGGGTCCCCCTACAATGAGCAGTTCTTC. Its translation is CASSPQGSPYNEQFF.

The chain combines TRBV7-9 with TRBJ2-1; TRBD2 might be the D (6 bases). Germline CDR1 and CDR2: SEHNR and FQNEAQ (reference sequence). The V end lost 5 bases, the J end lost 6 bases, and 17 bases lay between the germline ends. CDR3 length: 15 amino acids. CDR3 amino acids: CASSPPWGGSNEQFF. In nucleotides, the CDR3 is TGTGCCAGCAGCCCACCCTGGGGAGGAAGCAATGAGCAGTTCTTC.

Details on this clonotype: The limits of the CDR3 on the DNA are not certain, so only TCRdb's listed CDR3 is given. The rearrangement links TRBV6-1 to TRBJ2-3; the table names TRBD2, a call not compared with the DNA. Germline V CDR1 and CDR2: MNHNS, SASEGT. The CDR3 sequence runs 12 residues, both termini included. The CDR3 region is CARVGSGNAQFF.